This TCR beta chain was documented in a study of T cell responses to AZD1222 COVID-19 vaccine. At the level of the study: Second doses were pooled across both intervals (about 4 or about 12 weeks). Study results and caveats: Increases in Spike-specific TCR breadth and depth were seen after two AZD1222 doses. Nearly half of unique spike-specific TCRs reportedly avoided B.1.351 and B.1.1.7 mutated regions.

Generated by immunoSEQ multiplex PCR, the TCRdb table keeps only in-frame clones and is missing some. The sample records some 90,000 clones, more than 70% being singletons. The CDR3 is 19 amino acids. Trimming removed 6 bases from V and 3 bases from J, with 29 bases in between. CDR1 LNHDA and CDR2 SQIVND come from the germline V gene (reference sequence). About this clone itself: Its antigen is not identified.

This TCR came from an adult in good health. The V and J genes are TRBV19 and TRBJ1-1; possibly TRBD1 for D (6 bases). Sequences were derived from peripheral blood, sampled on day 0 of AZD1222 vaccination. The CDR3 sequence is CASREGHSTLSTFHTEAFF. The CDR3 DNA sequence: TGTGCCAGTAGGGAGGGACATTCCACACTTAGTACATTCCACACTGAAGCTTTCTTT.